This T cell receptor (beta chain) was documented in a study of OX40 agonist ivuxolimab in advanced cancers. Clones were read by immunoSEQ multiplex PCR, and TCRdb kept only the in-frame ones, dropping some. The sample lists around 13,000 clones, approximately 61% occurring once. This CDR3 is built from 14 residues. In germline, CDR1 is SGHVS, CDR2 FNYEAQ. V was trimmed by 5 bases and J by 1 base, leaving 11 bases between them. This chain joins TRBV7-6 and TRBJ1-2; D may be TRBD1 (5 bases). The sample in question was CD4+ or CD8+ T cells sorted from blood, obtained in a trial of the OX40 agonist ivuxolimab. This TCR was sampled from an adult with an advanced solid tumor such as melanoma, head and neck, liver or kidney cancer. For the CDR3, the DNA is TGTGCCAGCAGCCCCAGGGAGGTTAACTATGGCTACACCTTC. Residues: CASSPREVNYGYTF.